This T cell receptor (beta chain) was sequenced during a study of spatial heterogeneity in lung cancer. The time point: sample taken at primary tumor resection. The sequenced material consisted of unsorted whole RNA from tumor, nontumor lung or frozen PBMC. This clonotype was detected many times. TCRdb called the 5' RACE reads again in MiXCR, with one record for every CDR3 protein. Of about 38,000 distinct CDR3 sequences listed, roughly 7.4% are singletons. The germline V and J ends were trimmed by 3 bases and 2 bases, with 6 bases remaining between them. There are 13 residues in the CDR3. This sequence joins TRBV12-3 or TRBV12-4 and TRBJ2-3; D is ambiguous. Sample: PBMCs, taken at surgery. The sequence was collected from a male donor with early-stage non-small cell lung cancer. The CDR3 DNA sequence: TGTGCCAGCAGTTTGCCTCCCACAGATACGCAGTATTTT. This translates into CASSLPPTDTQYF.